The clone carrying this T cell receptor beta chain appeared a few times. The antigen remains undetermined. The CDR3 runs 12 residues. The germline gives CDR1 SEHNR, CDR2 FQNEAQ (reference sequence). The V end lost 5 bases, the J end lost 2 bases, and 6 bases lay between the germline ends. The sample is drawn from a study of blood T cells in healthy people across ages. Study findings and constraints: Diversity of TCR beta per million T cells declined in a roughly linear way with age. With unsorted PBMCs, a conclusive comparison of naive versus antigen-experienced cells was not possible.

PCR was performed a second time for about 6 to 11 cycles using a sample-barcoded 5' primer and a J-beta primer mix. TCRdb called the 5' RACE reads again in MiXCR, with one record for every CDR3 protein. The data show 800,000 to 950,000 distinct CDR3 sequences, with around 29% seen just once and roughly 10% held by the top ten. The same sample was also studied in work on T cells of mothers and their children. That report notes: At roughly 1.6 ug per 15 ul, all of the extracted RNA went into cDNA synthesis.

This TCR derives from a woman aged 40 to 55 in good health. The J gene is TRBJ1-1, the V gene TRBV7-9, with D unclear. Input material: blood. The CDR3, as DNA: TGTGCCAGCAGCCGAGCTAACACTGAAGCTTTCTTT. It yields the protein CASSRANTEAFF.